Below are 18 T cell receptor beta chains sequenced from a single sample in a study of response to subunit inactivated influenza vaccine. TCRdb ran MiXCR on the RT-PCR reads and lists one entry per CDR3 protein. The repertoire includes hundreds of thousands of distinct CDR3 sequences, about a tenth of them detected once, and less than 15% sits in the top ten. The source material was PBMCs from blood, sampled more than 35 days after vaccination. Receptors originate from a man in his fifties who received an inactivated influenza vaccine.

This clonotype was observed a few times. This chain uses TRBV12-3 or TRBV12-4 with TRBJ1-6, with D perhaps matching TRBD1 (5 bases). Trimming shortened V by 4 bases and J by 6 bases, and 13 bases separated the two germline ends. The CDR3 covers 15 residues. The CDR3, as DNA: TGTGCCAGCAGTTCATCCGGGACCTCTAATTCACCCCTCCACTTT. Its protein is CASSSSGTSNSPLHF.

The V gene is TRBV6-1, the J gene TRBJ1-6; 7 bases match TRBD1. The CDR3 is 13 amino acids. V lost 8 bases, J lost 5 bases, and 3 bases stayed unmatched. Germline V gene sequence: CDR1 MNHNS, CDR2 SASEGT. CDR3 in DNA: TGTGCCAGCCTGGGACAGAATAATTCACCCCTCCACTTT. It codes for CASLGQNNSPLHF.

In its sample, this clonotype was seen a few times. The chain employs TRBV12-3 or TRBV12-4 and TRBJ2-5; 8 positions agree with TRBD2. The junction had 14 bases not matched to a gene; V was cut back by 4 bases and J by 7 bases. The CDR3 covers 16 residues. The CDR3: CASSSEAGAGLLTQYF. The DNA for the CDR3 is TGTGCCAGCAGTTCAGAAGCGGGGGCCGGCCTGTTGACCCAGTACTTC.

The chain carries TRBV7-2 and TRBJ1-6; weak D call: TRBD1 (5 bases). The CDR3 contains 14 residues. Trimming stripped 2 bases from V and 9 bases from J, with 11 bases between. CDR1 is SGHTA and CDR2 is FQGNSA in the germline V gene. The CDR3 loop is CASSLKRGGSPLHF. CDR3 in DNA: TGTGCCAGCAGCTTAAAACGGGGGGGTTCACCCCTCCACTTT.

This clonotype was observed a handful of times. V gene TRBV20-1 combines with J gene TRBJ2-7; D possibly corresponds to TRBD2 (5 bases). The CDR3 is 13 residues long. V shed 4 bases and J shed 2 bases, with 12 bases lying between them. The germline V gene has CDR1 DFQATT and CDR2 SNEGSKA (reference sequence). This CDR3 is CSAKRTGAYEQYF. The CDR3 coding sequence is TGCAGTGCTAAAAGGACTGGAGCCTACGAGCAGTACTTC.

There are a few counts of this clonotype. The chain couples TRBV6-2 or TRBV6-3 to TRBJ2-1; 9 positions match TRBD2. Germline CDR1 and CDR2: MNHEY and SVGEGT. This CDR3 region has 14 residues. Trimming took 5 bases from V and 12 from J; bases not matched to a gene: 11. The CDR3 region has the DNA TGTGCCAGCAGTGTGTTAGCGGGAGTGATATGGCAGTTCTTC. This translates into CASSVLAGVIWQFF.

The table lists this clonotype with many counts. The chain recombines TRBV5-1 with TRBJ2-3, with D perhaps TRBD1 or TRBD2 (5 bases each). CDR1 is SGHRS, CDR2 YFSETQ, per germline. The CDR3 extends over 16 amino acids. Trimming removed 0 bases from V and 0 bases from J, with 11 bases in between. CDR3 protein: CASSLGGRLSTDTQYF. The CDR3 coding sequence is TGCGCCAGCAGCTTGGGGGGACGCTTGAGCACAGATACGCAGTATTTT.

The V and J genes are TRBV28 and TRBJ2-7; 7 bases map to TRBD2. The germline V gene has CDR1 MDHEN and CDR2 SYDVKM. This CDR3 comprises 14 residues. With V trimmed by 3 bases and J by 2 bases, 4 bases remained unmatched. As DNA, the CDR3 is TGTGCCAGCAGTTTCGGCGGGAGAACCTACGAGCAGTACTTC. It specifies CASSFGGRTYEQYF.

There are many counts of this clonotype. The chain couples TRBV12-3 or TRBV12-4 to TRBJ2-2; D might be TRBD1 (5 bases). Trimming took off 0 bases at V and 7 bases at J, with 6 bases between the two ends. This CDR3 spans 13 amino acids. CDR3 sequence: CASSLAGDGELFF. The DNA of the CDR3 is TGTGCCAGCAGTTTAGCAGGGGACGGGGAGCTGTTTTTT.

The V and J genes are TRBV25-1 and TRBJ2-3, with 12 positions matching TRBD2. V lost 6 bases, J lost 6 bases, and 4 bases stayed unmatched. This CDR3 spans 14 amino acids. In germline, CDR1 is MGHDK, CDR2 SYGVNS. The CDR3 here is CASRSSGGADTQYF. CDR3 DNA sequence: TGTGCCAGCAGATCTAGCGGGGGGGCGGATACGCAGTATTTT.

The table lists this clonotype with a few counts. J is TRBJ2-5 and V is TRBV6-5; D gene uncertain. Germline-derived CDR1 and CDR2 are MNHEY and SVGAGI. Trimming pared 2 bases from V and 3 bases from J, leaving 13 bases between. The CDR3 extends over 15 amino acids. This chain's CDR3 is CASSYAFLGEETQYF. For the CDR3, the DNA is TGTGCCAGCAGTTACGCCTTCTTAGGAGAAGAGACCCAGTACTTC.

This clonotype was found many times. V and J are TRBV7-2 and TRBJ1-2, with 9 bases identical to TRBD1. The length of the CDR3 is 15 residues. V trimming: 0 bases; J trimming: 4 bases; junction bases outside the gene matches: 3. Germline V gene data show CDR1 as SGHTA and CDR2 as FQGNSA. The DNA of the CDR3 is TGTGCCAGCAGCTTAGCCAGGGACAGGGTCTATGGCTACACCTTC. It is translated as CASSLARDRVYGYTF. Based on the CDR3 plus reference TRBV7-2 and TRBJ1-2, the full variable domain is GAGVSQSPSNKVTEKGKDVELRCDPISGHTALYWYRQSLGQGLEFLIYFQGNSAPDKSGLPSDRFSAERTGGSVSTLTIQRTQQEDSAVYLCASSLARDRVYGYTFGSGTRLTVV.

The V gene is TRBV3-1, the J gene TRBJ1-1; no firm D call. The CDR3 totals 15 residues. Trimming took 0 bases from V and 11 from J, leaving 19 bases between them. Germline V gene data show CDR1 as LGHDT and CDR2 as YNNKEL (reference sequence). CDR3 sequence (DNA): TGTGCCAGCAGCCAAGATCTCACTTTGTCCGGAGGCGCTTTCTTT. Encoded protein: CASSQDLTLSGGAFF. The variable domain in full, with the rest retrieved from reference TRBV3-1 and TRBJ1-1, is DTAVSQTPKYLVTQMGNDKSIKCEQNLGHDTMYWYKQDSKKFLKIMFSYNNKELIINETVPNRFSPKSPDKAHLNLHINSLELGDSAVYFCASSQDLTLSGGAFFGQGTRLTVV.

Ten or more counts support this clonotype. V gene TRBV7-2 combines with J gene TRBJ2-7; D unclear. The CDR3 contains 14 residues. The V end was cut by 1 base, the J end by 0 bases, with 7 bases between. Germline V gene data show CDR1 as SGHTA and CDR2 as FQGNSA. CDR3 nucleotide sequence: TGTGCCAGCAGCTTAGGGGCATACTCCTACGAGCAGTACTTC. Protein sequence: CASSLGAYSYEQYF.

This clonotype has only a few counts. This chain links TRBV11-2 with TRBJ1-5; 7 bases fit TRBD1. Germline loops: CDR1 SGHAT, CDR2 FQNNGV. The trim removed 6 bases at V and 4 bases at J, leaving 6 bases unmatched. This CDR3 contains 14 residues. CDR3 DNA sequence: TGTGCCAGCAGTCTCAGGGGGGCGAATCAGCCCCAGCATTTT. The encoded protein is CASSLRGANQPQHF.

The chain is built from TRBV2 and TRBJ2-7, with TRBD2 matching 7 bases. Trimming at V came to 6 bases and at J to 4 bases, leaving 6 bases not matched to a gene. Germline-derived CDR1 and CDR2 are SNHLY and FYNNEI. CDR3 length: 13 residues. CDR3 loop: CASSPNSGYEQYF. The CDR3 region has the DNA TGTGCCAGCAGCCCCAATAGCGGGTACGAGCAGTACTTC.

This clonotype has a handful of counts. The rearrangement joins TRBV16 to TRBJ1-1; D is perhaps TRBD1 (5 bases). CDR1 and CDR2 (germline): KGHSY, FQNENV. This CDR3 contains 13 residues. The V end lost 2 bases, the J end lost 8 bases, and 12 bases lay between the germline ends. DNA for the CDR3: TGTGCCAGCAGCCAAGGGGTGCGGGGCGAAGCTTTCTTT. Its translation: CASSQGVRGEAFF.

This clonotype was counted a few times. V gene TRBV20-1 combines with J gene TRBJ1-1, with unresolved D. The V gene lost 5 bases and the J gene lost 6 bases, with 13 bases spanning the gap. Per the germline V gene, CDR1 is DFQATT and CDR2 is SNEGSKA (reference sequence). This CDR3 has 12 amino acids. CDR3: CSAAVAAPEAFF. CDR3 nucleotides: TGCAGTGCTGCAGTGGCGGCCCCTGAAGCTTTCTTT.